These T cell receptor beta chains were read from a single sample in a study of graft-versus-host responses after intestinal transplantation. The table came from immunoSEQ multiplex PCR; TCRdb's copy has only in-frame clones and leaves some out. The sample records 20,000 or so clones, roughly 79% being singletons. The material sequenced was ileum tissue, taken 12 days after intestinal transplant. These receptors were obtained from a human patient who received an intestinal transplant, so some T cells may come from the graft donor. Both conserved end residues are part of each CDR3. Fields, in order: D gene, clone size, V gene, J gene, CDR3 protein, CDR3 DNA. D genes are given only for firm matches. Expanded clones are given a class, and other clones once, few, many or no size at all.

TRBD2	NA	TRBV18	TRBJ2-1	CASSPLASGDYYNEQFF	TGTGCCAGCTCACCGCTGGCTAGCGGGGACTATTACAATGAGCAGTTCTTC
TRBD2	NA	TRBV15	TRBJ2-1	CATSGGASGGFNEQFF	TGTGCCACCAGCGGAGGGGCTAGCGGGGGGTTCAATGAGCAGTTCTTC
TRBD1	NA	TRBV4-3	TRBJ2-1	CASSPPGQGNHEQFF	TGCGCCAGCAGCCCACCGGGACAGGGCAATCATGAGCAGTTCTTC
NA	NA	TRBV5-1	TRBJ2-7	CASPPDPSPGSYEQYF	TGCGCCAGCCCTCCCGACCCTAGTCCCGGGAGCTACGAGCAGTACTTC
TRBD1	NA	TRBV18	TRBJ1-1	CASSPLLQGYAEAFF	TGTGCCAGCTCACCCCTCTTACAGGGGTACGCTGAAGCTTTCTTT
TRBD2	few	TRBV12-5	TRBJ2-1	CASGSGLAYNEQFF	TGTGCTAGTGGTTCCGGACTAGCCTACAATGAGCAGTTCTTC
NA	NA	TRBV6-5	TRBJ1-2	CASSYGGTYGYTF	TGTGCCAGCAGTTACGGGGGGACCTATGGCTACACCTTC
NA	NA	TRBV5-1	TRBJ2-5	CASSHDSPETQYF	TGCGCCAGCAGCCACGACAGCCCAGAGACCCAGTACTTC
TRBD1	NA	TRBV18	TRBJ2-1	CASSPDRSSYNEQFF	TGTGCCAGCTCACCGGACAGGAGCTCCTACAATGAGCAGTTCTTC
TRBD1	NA	TRBV5-1	TRBJ2-5	CASRTGTGGFEETQYF	TGCGCCAGCAGAACCGGGACAGGGGGCTTCGAAGAGACCCAGTACTTC
TRBD2	NA	TRBV5-1	TRBJ2-1	CASSASSGGALNEQFF	TGCGCCAGCAGCGCCTCTAGCGGGGGGGCCCTTAATGAGCAGTTCTTC
NA	NA	TRBV6-5	TRBJ2-3	CASTTEWARMDTQYF	TGTGCCAGCACCACCGAGTGGGCCCGGATGGATACGCAGTATTTT
TRBD2	NA	TRBV5-4	TRBJ2-1	CASSLLSGGANNEQFF	TGTGCCAGCAGCCTCCTTAGCGGGGGGGCGAACAATGAGCAGTTCTTC
TRBD2	few	TRBV28	TRBJ2-7	CASRIGGSREQYF	TGTGCCAGCAGGATCGGCGGGAGTCGAGAGCAGTACTTC
TRBD1	NA	TRBV19	TRBJ1-2	CASKGWQGASGYTF	TGTGCCAGTAAGGGGTGGCAGGGGGCAAGTGGCTACACCTTC
NA	few	TRBV5-4	TRBJ1-6	CASSSDSQGRSSYNSPLHF	TGTGCCAGCAGCAGCGATTCACAGGGAAGGAGCTCCTATAATTCACCCCTCCACTTT
TRBD1	NA	TRBV5-4	TRBJ2-7	CASSPSGGQGAYEQYF	TGTGCCAGCAGCCCATCTGGCGGACAGGGGGCTTACGAGCAGTACTTC
NA	NA	TRBV27	TRBJ1-2	CASSPTRGGYTF	TGTGCCAGCAGCCCCACGCGGGGTGGCTACACCTTC
NA	NA	TRBV19	TRBJ2-1	CASSIVGLCNEQFF	TGTGCCAGTAGTATAGTTGGCCTGTGCAATGAGCAGTTCTTC
TRBD1	NA	TRBV5-8	TRBJ2-3	CASSWDRGTDTQYF	TGTGCCAGCAGCTGGGACAGGGGCACAGATACGCAGTATTTT
NA	NA	TRBV5-6	TRBJ2-1	CASSLGRGFYNEQFF	TGTGCCAGCAGCTTGGGTCGCGGCTTCTACAATGAGCAGTTCTTC
NA	NA	TRBV11-3	TRBJ2-2	CASSSQSGELFF	TGTGCCAGCAGCTCCCAGTCCGGGGAGCTGTTTTTT
TRBD1	once	TRBV9	TRBJ2-5	CASSVSGTAGETQYF	TGTGCCAGCAGCGTATCCGGGACAGCCGGTGAGACCCAGTACTTC
NA	NA	TRBV5-4	TRBJ1-1	CASSFTAGNTEAFF	TGTGCCAGCAGCTTTACTGCAGGGAACACTGAAGCTTTCTTT
NA	NA	TRBV29-1	TRBJ2-3	CSVERGTDTQYF	TGCAGCGTTGAAAGGGGAACAGATACGCAGTATTTT
TRBD2	few	TRBV2	TRBJ2-3	CASSEPLAGGGDTQYF	TGTGCCAGCAGTGAACCCCTAGCGGGGGGTGGGGATACGCAGTATTTT
NA	medium-sized	TRBV19	TRBJ1-1	CASSRGTEAFF	TGTGCCAGTAGCCGAGGCACTGAAGCTTTCTTT
TRBD2	NA	TRBV4-1	TRBJ2-5	CASSQGGLAGVRQETQYF	TGCGCCAGCAGCCAAGGGGGACTAGCGGGGGTAAGACAAGAGACCCAGTACTTC
NA	NA	TRBV4-1	TRBJ2-7	CASSQVSGRVGEQYF	TGCGCCAGCAGCCAAGTCTCAGGCAGGGTGGGGGAGCAGTACTTC
TRBD2	NA	TRBV5-1	TRBJ2-3	CASSLVTSGGTDTQYF	TGCGCCAGCAGCTTGGTTACTAGCGGGGGCACAGATACGCAGTATTTT
NA	NA	TRBV7-3	TRBJ1-5	CASSPPDSINQPQHF	TGTGCCAGCAGCCCTCCGGACAGTATCAATCAGCCCCAGCATTTT
TRBD2	NA	TRBV4-1	TRBJ2-5	CASSQAPTGGAQYF	TGCGCCAGCAGCCAAGCCCCGACGGGGGGGGCCCAGTACTTC
TRBD1	NA	TRBV5-6	TRBJ2-7	CASSLGPGQGGYEQYF	TGTGCCAGCAGCCTCGGTCCGGGACAGGGAGGCTACGAGCAGTACTTC
TRBD1	NA	TRBV9	TRBJ2-1	CASSVGQGNNEQFF	TGTGCCAGCAGCGTAGGACAGGGAAACAATGAGCAGTTCTTC
NA	NA	TRBV10-3	TRBJ1-3	CAISESAGGSSGNTIYF	TGTGCCATCAGTGAGTCCGCCGGAGGAAGCTCTGGAAACACCATATATTTT
TRBD1	NA	TRBV9	TRBJ1-5	CASSAGLQGINQPQHF	TGTGCCAGCAGCGCAGGACTACAGGGGATCAATCAGCCCCAGCATTTT
TRBD1	NA	TRBV4-3	TRBJ2-1	CASSQDFRGQGVGEQFF	TGCGCCAGCAGCCAAGACTTTAGGGGACAGGGAGTGGGTGAGCAGTTCTTC
NA	NA	TRBV2	TRBJ1-2	CASSSGAGAHYGYTF	TGTGCCAGCAGCTCAGGAGCAGGGGCCCACTATGGCTACACCTTC
NA	NA	TRBV19	TRBJ1-2	CASSPRRDFNYGYTF	TGTGCCAGTAGTCCTCGCCGGGACTTCAACTATGGCTATACCTTC
NA	few	TRBV2	TRBJ2-1	CASRVVEVGNEQFF	TGTGCCAGCAGGGTAGTGGAGGTGGGCAATGAGCAGTTCTTC